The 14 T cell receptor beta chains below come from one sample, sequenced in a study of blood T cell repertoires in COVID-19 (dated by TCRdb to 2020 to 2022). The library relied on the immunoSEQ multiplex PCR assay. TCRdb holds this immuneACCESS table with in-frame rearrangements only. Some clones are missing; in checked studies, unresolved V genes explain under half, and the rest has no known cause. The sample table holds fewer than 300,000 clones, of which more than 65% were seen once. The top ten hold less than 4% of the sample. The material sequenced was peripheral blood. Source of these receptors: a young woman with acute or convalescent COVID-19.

The CDR3 is CASREQGSGVAKNIQYF. The CDR3 DNA sequence: TGTGCCAGCAGAGAACAGGGGAGCGGGGTAGCCAAAAACATTCAGTACTTC. The chain is built from TRBV6-1 and TRBJ2-4; D possibly matches TRBD1 or TRBD2 (7 bases each). V gave up 6 bases and J gave up 0 bases, with 18 bases separating them. The CDR3 spans 17 residues. Per the germline V gene, CDR1 is MNHNS and CDR2 is SASEGT.

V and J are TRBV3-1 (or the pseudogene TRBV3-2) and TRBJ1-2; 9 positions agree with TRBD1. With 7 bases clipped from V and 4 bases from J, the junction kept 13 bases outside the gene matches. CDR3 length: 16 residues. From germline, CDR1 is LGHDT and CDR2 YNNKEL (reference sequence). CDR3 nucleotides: TGTGCCAGCACCAAAACGGGGACAGGGACCTTCTATGGCTACACCTTC. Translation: CASTKTGTGTFYGYTF.

CDR3 coding DNA: TGTGCCAGCTCACCCGGACAGGGGGCCTCCTACGAGCAGTACTTC. It specifies CASSPGQGASYEQYF. This chain joins TRBV18 and TRBJ2-7, with TRBD1 matching 11 bases. The CDR3 has 15 amino acids. J lost 0 bases, V lost 3 bases, and 1 base had no gene match. Germline V lookup: CDR1 KGHSH, CDR2 LQKENI.

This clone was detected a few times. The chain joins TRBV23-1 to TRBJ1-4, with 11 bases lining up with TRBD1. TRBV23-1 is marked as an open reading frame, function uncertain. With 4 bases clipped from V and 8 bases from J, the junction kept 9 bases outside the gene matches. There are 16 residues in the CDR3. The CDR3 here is CASSPTSDRGQEKLFF. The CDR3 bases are TGCGCCAGCAGTCCTACCTCGGACAGGGGGCAAGAAAAACTGTTTTTT.

CDR3 in amino acids: CASSRSGHEQFF. In DNA, the CDR3 is TGTGCCAGCAGCAGGTCAGGGCATGAGCAGTTCTTC. The chain links TRBV5-4 to TRBJ2-1; a possible D gene is TRBD1 (5 bases). The germline V gene has CDR1 SGHNT and CDR2 YYREEE (reference sequence). This CDR3 contains 12 residues. V lost 4 bases, J lost 8 bases, and 10 bases lay in between. Filled out from reference TRBV5-4 and TRBJ2-1, the complete variable domain reads ETGVTQSPTHLIKTRGQQVTLRCSSQSGHNTVSWYQQALGQGPQFIFQYYREEENGRGNFPPRFSGLQFPNYSSELNVNALELDDSALYLCASSRSGHEQFFGPGTRLTVL.

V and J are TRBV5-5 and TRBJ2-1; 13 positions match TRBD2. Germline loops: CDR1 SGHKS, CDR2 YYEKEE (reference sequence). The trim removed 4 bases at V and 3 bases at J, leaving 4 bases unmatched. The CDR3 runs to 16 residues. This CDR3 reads CASSRGTSGDYNEQFF. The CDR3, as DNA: TGTGCCAGCAGCCGGGGGACTAGCGGGGACTACAATGAGCAGTTCTTC. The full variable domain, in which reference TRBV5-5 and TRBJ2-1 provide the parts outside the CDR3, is DAGVTQSPTHLIKTRGQQVTLRCSPISGHKSVSWYQQVLGQGPQFIFQYYEKEERGRGNFPDRFSARQFPNYSSELNVNALLLGDSALYLCASSRGTSGDYNEQFFGPGTRLTVL.

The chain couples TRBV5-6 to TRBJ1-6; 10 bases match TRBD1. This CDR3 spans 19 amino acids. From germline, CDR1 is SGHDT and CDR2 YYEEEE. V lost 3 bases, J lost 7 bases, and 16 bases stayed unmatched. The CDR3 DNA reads TGTGCCAGCAGCTGGGGACAGGGGTCCCTTAGTCACTGGAATTCACCCCTCCACTTT. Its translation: CASSWGQGSLSHWNSPLHF.

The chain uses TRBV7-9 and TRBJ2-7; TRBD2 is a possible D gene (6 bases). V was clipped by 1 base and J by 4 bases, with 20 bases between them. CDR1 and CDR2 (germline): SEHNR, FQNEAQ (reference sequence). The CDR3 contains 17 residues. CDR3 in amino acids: CASSLGPLLAPGYEQYF. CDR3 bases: TGTGCCAGCAGCTTAGGTCCCCTACTAGCTCCGGGGTACGAGCAGTACTTC.

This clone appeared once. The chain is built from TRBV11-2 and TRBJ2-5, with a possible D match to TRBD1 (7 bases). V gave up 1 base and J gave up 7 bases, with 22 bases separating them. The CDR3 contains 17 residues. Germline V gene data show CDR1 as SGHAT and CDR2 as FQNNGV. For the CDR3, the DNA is TGTGCCAGCAGCTTAGGGGGAGGCAGATCCCAGGGGGGGACCCAGTACTTC. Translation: CASSLGGGRSQGGTQYF.

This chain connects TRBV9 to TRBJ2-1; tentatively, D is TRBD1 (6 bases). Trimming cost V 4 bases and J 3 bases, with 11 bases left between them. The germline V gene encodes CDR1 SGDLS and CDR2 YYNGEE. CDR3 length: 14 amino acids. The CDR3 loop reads CASSLTGNYNEQFF. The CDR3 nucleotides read TGTGCCAGCAGCCTGACAGGAAACTACAATGAGCAGTTCTTC. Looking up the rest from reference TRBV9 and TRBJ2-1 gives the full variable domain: DSGVTQTPKHLITATGQRVTLRCSPRSGDLSVYWYQQSLDQGLQFLIQYYNGEERAKGNILERFSAQQFPDLHSELNLSSLELGDSALYFCASSLTGNYNEQFFGPGTRLTVL.

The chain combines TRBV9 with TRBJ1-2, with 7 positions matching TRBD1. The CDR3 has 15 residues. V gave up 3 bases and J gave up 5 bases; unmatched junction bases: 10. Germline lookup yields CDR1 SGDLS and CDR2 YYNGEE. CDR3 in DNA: TGTGCCAGCAGCGGGACGGACAGGTTTCGGTATGGCTACACCTTC. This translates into CASSGTDRFRYGYTF.

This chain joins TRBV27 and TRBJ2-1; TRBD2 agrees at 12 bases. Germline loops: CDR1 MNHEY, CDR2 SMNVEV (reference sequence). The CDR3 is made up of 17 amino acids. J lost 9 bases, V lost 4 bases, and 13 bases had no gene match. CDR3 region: CASSSRGGLAGKLEQFF. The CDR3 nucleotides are TGTGCCAGCAGTTCTCGGGGCGGACTAGCGGGAAAACTTGAGCAGTTCTTC.

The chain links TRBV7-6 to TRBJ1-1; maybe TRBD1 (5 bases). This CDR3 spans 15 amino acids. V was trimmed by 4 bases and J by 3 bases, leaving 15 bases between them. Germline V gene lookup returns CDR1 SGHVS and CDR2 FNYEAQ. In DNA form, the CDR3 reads TGTGCCAGCAGCTCATACCCACAGGATTACACTGAAGCTTTCTTT. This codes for CASSSYPQDYTEAFF.

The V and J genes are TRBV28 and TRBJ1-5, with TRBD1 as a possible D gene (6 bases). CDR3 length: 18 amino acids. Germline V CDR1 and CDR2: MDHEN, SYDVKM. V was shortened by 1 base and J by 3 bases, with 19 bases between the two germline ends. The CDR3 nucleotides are TGTGCCAGCAGTTTATATGGAGGGAGGGGGATTAACAATCAGCCCCAGCATTTT. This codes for CASSLYGGRGINNQPQHF.